These T cell receptor beta chains were read from a single sample in a study of CD8+CD57+ T cells in acquired aplastic anemia. TCRdb recomputed calls from the reads with MiXCR, one row per CDR3 protein. The sample has hundreds of thousands of distinct CDR3 sequences, about a third seen once. The sequencing input was sorted CD4+, CD8+, or CD8+CD57+ T cells (not recorded which) from PBMCs. Receptors were obtained from a human donor with aplastic anemia. Both conserved end residues are part of each CDR3. A D gene is named only where the DNA matches it firmly. Not every row has a clone size; where given, it reads once, few, many or a size class.

>.|TRBV2|.|TRBJ1-6
TGTGCCAGCAAGATCCGGGTCCCGAAGTTTTCACCCCTCCACTTT
CASKIRVPKFSPLHF
>.|TRBV3-1|.|TRBJ2-7
TGTGCCAGCAGCCAAGGAGTCGGCTTGAAGTCCTACGAGCAGTACTTC
CASSQGVGLKSYEQYF
>few|TRBV20-1|.|TRBJ2-3
TGCAGTGCCGGAGGGGGGGGAGGGAATTCTAGCACAGATACGCAGTATTTT
CSAGGGGGNSSTDTQYF
>many|TRBV7-2|TRBD1|TRBJ1-2
TGTGCCAGCAGCTCGTCAGGGGGCTATGGCTACACCTTC
CASSSSGGYGYTF
>.|TRBV7-2|.|TRBJ2-7
TGTGCCAGCAGCTTAGAATCGACAGCGGACTCCTACGAGCAGTACTTC
CASSLESTADSYEQYF
>once|TRBV10-3|TRBD1|TRBJ2-7
TGTGCCATCAGTGACCCGAGCACAGGGGAAGCATCCTACGAGCAGTACTTC
CAISDPSTGEASYEQYF
>many|TRBV25-1|TRBD2|TRBJ2-1
TGTGCCAGCAGTGACCCGGGACTAGCGCAGAATGAGCAGTTCTTC
CASSDPGLAQNEQFF
>many|TRBV20-1|.|TRBJ1-2
TGCAGTGCTAGAGATCAGCCAGGGGTAGATGGCTACACCTTC
CSARDQPGVDGYTF
>few|TRBV4-1|TRBD1|TRBJ2-7
TGCGCCAGCAGCCAAGCTCAGGGGGCGACGACCTACGAGCAGTACTTC
CASSQAQGATTYEQYF
>many|TRBV5-1|TRBD1|TRBJ2-7
TGCGCCAGCAGGGAGCTTCAGGGGGACGAGCAGTACTTC
CASRELQGDEQYF
>few|TRBV10-3|.|TRBJ1-2
TGTGCCATCCCGGCGGAAGATTCTAACTATGGCCACACCTTC
CAIPAEDSNYGHTF
>many|TRBV19|.|TRBJ2-5
TGTGCCAGTAGTCCCAGTCTCGTAGAGACCCAGTACTTC
CASSPSLVETQYF
>.|TRBV10-3|TRBD2|TRBJ2-7
TGTGCCATCACCCCTAAGACTAGCGGGGGGTACGAGCAGTACTTC
CAITPKTSGGYEQYF
>.|TRBV25-1|.|TRBJ2-5
TGTGCCAGCAGTGATCTAGGCCGGGGGGAGACCCAGTACTTC
CASSDLGRGETQYF
>.|TRBV25-1|TRBD2|TRBJ2-3
TGTGCCAGCAGTTTCCGCGGGGGTAGCACAGATACGCAGTATTTT
CASSFRGGSTDTQYF
>.|TRBV7-3|.|TRBJ2-6
TGTGCCAGCAGCTTAACGTGGGCCAACGTCCTGACTTTC
CASSLTWANVLTF
>.|TRBV15|TRBD1|TRBJ1-3
TGTGCCACCAGCAGTTACAGGGGTGCTGGAAACACCATATATTTT
CATSSYRGAGNTIYF
>few|TRBV20-1|.|TRBJ1-1
TGCAGTGCTAGAGTCCTCGGGACGGAGAACACTGAAGCTTTCTTT
CSARVLGTENTEAFF
>many|TRBV29-1|.|TRBJ2-2
TGCAGCGTTGGGGGGGTCAGGGTTGACACCGGGGAGCTGTTTTTT
CSVGGVRVDTGELFF
>many|TRBV2|.|TRBJ2-1
TGTGCCAGCACTTTCGGTGGATACAATGAGCAGTTCTTC
CASTFGGYNEQFF
>once|TRBV25-1|.|TRBJ2-7
TGTGCCAGTAGGGGGGGCGGGGAGCAGTACTTC
CASRGGGEQYF
>.|TRBV25-1|TRBD1|TRBJ2-1
TGTGCCAGCAGCCAACCGGGACAGGGAGGAGGTGAGCAGTTCTTC
CASSQPGQGGGEQFF
>.|TRBV11-2|.|TRBJ1-5
TGTGCCTGGAGTGGGCCTGGGGCGCCCGGTCAGCCCCAGCATTTT
CAWSGPGAPGQPQHF
>.|TRBV24-1|.|TRBJ2-2
TGTGCCACCAGTGGAGGTTCCGGGGAGCTGTTTTTT
CATSGGSGELFF
>few|TRBV25-1|.|TRBJ1-1
TGTGCCAGCAGCTCCTCTCAACGGGACAACACTGAAGCTTTCTTT
CASSSSQRDNTEAFF
>.|TRBV3-1|.|TRBJ2-5
TGTGCCAGCAGCGCCAGCCGAGGGGGAGAGACCCAGTACTTC
CASSASRGGETQYF
>.|TRBV25-1|.|TRBJ2-1
TGTGCCAGCACTCCCCTAGTGGACACAGCCTACAATGAGCAGTTCTTC
CASTPLVDTAYNEQFF
>few|TRBV10-3|.|TRBJ1-5
TGTGCCAGCAGCGCCGACAGACGCAATCAGCCCCAGCATTTT
CASSADRRNQPQHF
>.|TRBV5-4|.|TRBJ1-1
TGTGCCAGCAGTTACCCCGGGTCCAACACTGAAGCTTTCTTT
CASSYPGSNTEAFF
>few|TRBV24-1|.|TRBJ1-5
TGTGCCACCAGTGATCCTCGGCAGGGAAGGTATCAGCCCCAGCATTTT
CATSDPRQGRYQPQHF
>few|TRBV5-5|.|TRBJ1-3
TGTGCCAGCAGCTTGGCCAGCTCTGGAAACACCATATATTTT
CASSLASSGNTIYF
>.|TRBV5-5|.|TRBJ1-1
TGTGCCAGCAGCTTGGAGGGGATTGGTGAAGCTTTCTTT
CASSLEGIGEAFF
>.|TRBV15|.|TRBJ2-7
TGTGCCACCAGCAGAGTTCGTGGGGCTTACGAGCAGTACTTC
CATSRVRGAYEQYF
>many|TRBV14|.|TRBJ1-2
TGTGCCAGCAGCCAACGGTCGGGGGATGGCTACACCTTC
CASSQRSGDGYTF
>.|TRBV7-9|TRBD1|TRBJ2-7
TGTGCCAGCAGCTGCAGACAGGGACCCTACGAGCAGTACTTC
CASSCRQGPYEQYF
>few|TRBV11-1|TRBD1|TRBJ2-1
TGTGCCAGCAGCCTGAACAGGGGCGATGAGCAGTTCTTC
CASSLNRGDEQFF
>few|TRBV6-1|.|TRBJ1-3
TGTGCCAGCAGTGAGCAGGCTTACGGAAACACCATATATTTT
CASSEQAYGNTIYF
>many|TRBV10-1|.|TRBJ2-7
TGCGCCAGCAGTGACCCTACGAGACAGGCAACGTACGAGCAGTACTTC
CASSDPTRQATYEQYF